The 23 T cell receptor beta chains in this list originate from one sample, sequenced in a study of cytomegalovirus exposure and HLA in healthy donors. It was with 60 Vbeta and 13 Jbeta primers that the PCR ran. Assay: immunoSEQ multiplex PCR; the TCRdb copy retains only in-frame clones and omits some. The sample shows 130,000 to 150,000 clones, less than 80% of them seen only once. Sequencing was carried out using PBMCs. The receptors were sampled from a woman in her forties or fifties in good health and CMV-seropositive.

This clone was recorded once. The rearrangement joins TRBV7-9 to TRBJ2-1; D possibly corresponds to TRBD1 (6 bases). Trimming shortened V by 0 bases and J by 8 bases, and 14 bases separated the two germline ends. The V gene's germline CDR1 is SEHNR and CDR2 FQNEAQ (reference sequence). CDR3 size: 15 residues. The CDR3 loop reads CASSLAGAGLHEQFF. CDR3 coding DNA: TGTGCCAGCAGCTTAGCGGGGGCAGGGTTACATGAGCAGTTCTTC.

This rearrangement joins TRBV19 to TRBJ2-5; D is uncertain. CDR1 and CDR2 (germline): LNHDA, SQIVND (reference sequence). V lost 0 bases and J 2 bases, leaving 10 bases between the germline ends. This CDR3 spans 15 amino acids. The CDR3 loop is CASSIDWAGQETQYF. For the CDR3, the DNA is TGTGCCAGTAGTATAGATTGGGCAGGTCAAGAGACCCAGTACTTC.

V gene TRBV18 combines with J gene TRBJ2-2; the match to TRBD1 covers 7 bases. The CDR3 runs 17 residues. V gave up 1 base and J gave up 0 bases; unmatched junction bases: 5. Germline V CDR1 and CDR2: KGHSH, LQKENI. The CDR3 is CASSPQRQGANTGELFF. As DNA, the CDR3 is TGTGCCAGCTCACCACAAAGGCAGGGGGCGAACACCGGGGAGCTGTTTTTT.

The chain employs TRBV25-1 and TRBJ2-2; D unresolved. The CDR3 contains 13 residues. The germline V gene has CDR1 MGHDK and CDR2 SYGVNS. V gave up 2 bases and J gave up 3 bases, with 4 bases separating them. The CDR3 bases are TGTGCCAGCAGTGAACTTGACACCGGGGAGCTGTTTTTT. Amino acids: CASSELDTGELFF.

The genes are TRBV9 and TRBJ2-7; 8 positions agree with TRBD2. This CDR3 has 15 amino acids. Germline values: CDR1 SGDLS, CDR2 YYNGEE. Losses at the gene ends were 0 bases for V and 1 base for J; bases not matched to a gene: 3. The chain's CDR3 is CASSVGPGGSYEQYF. The DNA of the CDR3 is TGTGCCAGCAGCGTAGGTCCGGGGGGGTCCTACGAGCAGTACTTC.

The chain carries TRBV11-2 and TRBJ1-1; the match to TRBD1 covers 7 bases. The trim removed 8 bases at V and 2 bases at J, leaving 8 bases unmatched. Per the germline V gene, CDR1 is SGHAT and CDR2 is FQNNGV. This CDR3 is 14 amino acids long. The CDR3, as DNA: TGTGCCAGCCGCTCGGGGACAGTCAACACTGAAGCTTTCTTT. This codes for CASRSGTVNTEAFF.

As for this clone: A read error may produce the germline difference seen at one junction end. The rearrangement joins TRBV7-8 to TRBJ1-2; 9 nucleotides match TRBD1. The V gene's germline CDR1 is SGHVS and CDR2 FQNEAQ. The CDR3 is 16 residues long. The CDR3 bases are TGTGCCAGCAGTTTAGGAGGGACAGGGCAGCCCTATGGCTACACCTTC. The encoded protein is CASSLGGTGQPYGYTF.

The genes are TRBV5-1 and TRBJ1-2, with 11 bases that match TRBD1. V lost 7 bases and J lost 6; bases outside the gene matches: 5. CDR1 is SGHRS, CDR2 YFSETQ, per germline. The CDR3 spans 13 residues. CDR3 in DNA: TGCGCCAGCCAACGGGACAGGGGGGATGGCTACACCTTC. It codes for CASQRDRGDGYTF.

The chain is built from TRBV4-2 and TRBJ2-2; D ambiguous. V was pared by 2 bases and J by 4 bases, with 14 bases between. Germline CDR1 LGHNA, CDR2 YNFKEQ. The length of the CDR3 is 16 residues. Here the CDR3 reads CASSQIRAGFTGELFF. DNA for the CDR3: TGTGCCAGCAGCCAAATTCGCGCAGGATTCACCGGGGAGCTGTTTTTT.

The chain recombines TRBV21-1 with TRBJ1-5; the listed D gene, TRBD1, was not tested against the DNA. TRBV21-1 is a pseudogene segment. This CDR3 spans 18 amino acids. DNA of the CDR3: TGTGCCAGCAGACCCTTACTTCCGGGACAGGGTTACAATCAGCCCCAGCATTTT. Translation gives CASRPLLPGQGYNQPQHF.

V and J are TRBV7-6 and TRBJ2-1; weak D call: TRBD1 (6 bases). V was clipped by 8 bases and J by 3 bases, with 17 bases between them. The CDR3 contains 15 residues. The germline V gene encodes CDR1 SGHVS and CDR2 FNYEAQ. CDR3 region: CASSPRTGSYNEQFF. As DNA, the CDR3 is TGTGCCAGCTCTCCCAGAACAGGGAGCTACAATGAGCAGTTCTTC.

This chain connects TRBV5-4 to TRBJ1-1; TRBD1 agrees at 12 bases. From germline, CDR1 is SGHNT and CDR2 YYREEE (reference sequence). V trimming: 4 bases; J trimming: 4 bases; junction bases outside the gene matches: 5. This CDR3 contains 15 residues. CDR3 nucleotide sequence: TGTGCCAGCAGCGGGGCGGGACAGGGGGCCACTGAAGCTTTCTTT. Protein sequence: CASSGAGQGATEAFF.

This clone was counted between two and nine times. This rearrangement joins TRBV11-2 to TRBJ2-5, with D tentatively TRBD2 (6 bases). The closer fit of TRBJ2-7 to the DNA end suggests the J call may be wrong. The CDR3 loop spans 16 amino acids. Germline V lookup: CDR1 SGHAT, CDR2 FQNNGV. For the CDR3, the DNA is TGTGCCAGCAGCCACCGACCGGGACTCCGGGCGGCCGAGCAGTACTTC. This sequence encodes CASSHRPGLRAAEQYF.

This clone was counted a few times. V usage is TRBV29-1 and J usage is TRBJ1-2; D unclear. V lost 5 bases, J lost 7 bases, and 14 bases lay in between. The CDR3 totals 12 residues. The germline V gene encodes CDR1 SQVTM and CDR2 ANQGSEA. CDR3 coding DNA: TGCAGCGTTTCCGACAACGGGGTTGGCTACACCTTC. This sequence encodes CSVSDNGVGYTF.

The gene calls are TRBV2 and TRBJ1-2; D gene uncertain. Germline CDR1 is SNHLY and CDR2 is FYNNEI. The CDR3 runs 12 residues. V was trimmed by 0 bases and J by 4 bases, leaving 3 bases between them. The DNA for the CDR3 is TGTGCCAGCAGTGAAGCGGCCTATGGCTACACCTTC. It is translated as CASSEAAYGYTF.

This clone showed up just once. J is TRBJ2-1 and V is TRBV5-4; 10 bases line up with TRBD1. This CDR3 spans 15 amino acids. V was pared by 3 bases and J by 6 bases, with 6 bases of the junction left unmatched. Per germline, CDR1 SGHNT and CDR2 YYREEE (reference sequence). CDR3 loop: CASSSRDRGFNEQFF. The CDR3 DNA reads as TGTGCCAGCAGCTCCCGGGACAGGGGTTTCAATGAGCAGTTCTTC.

The chain carries TRBV10-3 and TRBJ1-5; 9 nucleotides match TRBD1. The CDR3 spans 15 residues. V lost 0 bases and J lost 7; bases outside the gene matches: 4. CDR1 and CDR2 (germline): ENHRY, SYGVKD. The CDR3 nucleotides are TGTGCCATCAGTGAGTCGGACAGGGGAAACCAGCCCCAGCATTTT. Amino acid sequence: CAISESDRGNQPQHF.

This clone came up a few times. This chain joins TRBV6-5 and TRBJ1-3; D unclear. The CDR3 totals 13 residues. V dropped 6 bases and J dropped 0 bases, with 6 bases sitting between them. The V gene's germline CDR1 is MNHEY and CDR2 SVGAGI. CDR3 region: CASSTVSGNTIYF. The CDR3 nucleotides are TGTGCCAGCAGCACGGTCTCTGGAAACACCATATATTTT.

This clone was counted a single time. The junction does not match germline at one end; this may be a read error. The chain recombines TRBV11-2 with TRBJ2-6, with 9 bases fitting TRBD1. Looked up from germline, CDR1 is SGHAT and CDR2 is FQNNGV. The CDR3 length is 16 residues. CDR3 in amino acids: CASSLTGGYGGNVLTF. The CDR3 bases are TGTGCCAGCAGCTTAACAGGGGGCTATGGGGGCAACGTCCTGACTTTC. Full variable domain (outside the CDR3, taken from reference TRBV11-2 and TRBJ2-6): EAGVAQSPRYKIIEKRQSVAFWCNPISGHATLYWYQQILGQGPKLLIQFQNNGVVDDSQLPKDRFSAERLKGVDSTLKIQPAKLEDSAVYLCASSLTGGYGGNVLTFGAGSRLTVL.

This clone has a single count. V gene TRBV19 combines with J gene TRBJ1-5, with a possible D match to TRBD1 (5 bases). Germline CDR1 LNHDA, CDR2 SQIVND (reference sequence). This CDR3 has 17 amino acids. Deletions cut 1 base from V and 5 bases from J, with 18 bases between. CDR3 sequence (DNA): TGTGCCAGTAGTATAGGCCCCAACAGGTTTCAGCATCAGCCCCAGCATTTT. Translating it yields CASSIGPNRFQHQPQHF.

This clone was recorded once. The genes are TRBV7-6 and TRBJ2-7; TRBD2 matches 9 bases. Trimming cost V 2 bases and J 5 bases; bases outside gene matches: 7. The CDR3 is 15 amino acids. Germline V gene sequence: CDR1 SGHVS, CDR2 FNYEAQ. The CDR3 reads CASSLTSGTSNEQYF. CDR3 nucleotide sequence: TGTGCCAGCAGCTTAACCTCCGGGACTAGCAACGAGCAGTACTTC.

The rearrangement uses TRBV5-4 and TRBJ2-1; TRBD1 matches 9 bases. Trimming removed 0 bases from V and 9 bases from J; junction bases left unmatched: 10. This CDR3 comprises 16 residues. Germline V CDR1 and CDR2: SGHNT, YYREEE (reference sequence). CDR3 sequence (DNA): TGTGCCAGCAGCTTGGGGGGGACAGGGATGCGACGTGAGCAGTTCTTC. It encodes CASSLGGTGMRREQFF.

The V gene is TRBV6-6, the J gene TRBJ1-1, with 7 bases that match TRBD1. Germline-derived CDR1 and CDR2 are MNHNY and SVGAGI (reference sequence). This CDR3 comprises 13 residues. V was pared by 2 bases and J by 7 bases, with 4 bases of the junction left unmatched. CDR3 coding DNA: TGTGCCAGCAGTTACGGACAGGATATTGAAGCTTTCTTT. Protein: CASSYGQDIEAFF.